In this sample, the clone carrying this TCR beta chain turned up many times. What it binds is not known. The germline V gene encodes CDR1 ENHRY and CDR2 SYGVKD. V dropped 7 bases and J dropped 6 bases, with 10 bases sitting between them. The CDR3 sequence is 13 residues long. Unique molecular identifiers were included in an RNA-based 3' RACE TCR library. Via MiXCR, TCRdb re-called the 3' RACE reads, giving one row per CDR3 protein. Here the sample spans around 40,000 distinct CDR3 sequences, approximately 7% being singletons. The data stem from a study of HIV-infected children after antiretroviral therapy interruption. Treatment given: PENTA 11 planned treatment interruption arm or continuous ART arm. Study-level results: The CD45RA+ naive sort may contain some EMRA or stem memory cells.

The clonotype originates from a pool of human donors with HIV. Sequenced material: CD45RA+ CD4+ T cells from PBMCs, pooled from several time points, taken from a donor given antiretroviral therapy, either interrupted or continuous. Noted subset: naive CD4+ CD45RA+ CD45RO- T cells. The rearrangement uses TRBV10-3 and TRBJ1-6; TRBD1 is a possible D gene (5 bases). CDR3 sequence reads: CAIKQGPNSPLHF. The DNA of the CDR3 is TGTGCCATCAAGCAGGGTCCTAATTCACCCCTCCACTTT.